The 19 T cell receptor beta chains given below trace back to one sample, sequenced in a study of blood T cell repertoires in COVID-19. Profiled with immunoSEQ multiplex PCR; TCRdb holds only in-frame clones, not every one. Found here are hundreds of thousands of clones, approximately 83% of them singletons; the top ten hold about 3.5%. Sequencing was done on a sample of PBMCs or T cells enriched from blood (not recorded which). The source is a middle-aged woman with acute COVID-19.

The chain carries TRBV11-3 and TRBJ1-1, with 10 bases aligning to TRBD1. V shed 1 base, J shed 5 bases, and the junction held 4 bases outside the gene matches. Germline lookup yields CDR1 SGHNT and CDR2 YENEEA. The CDR3 runs 15 residues. The CDR3 loop is CASSLVGQGKTEAFF. The CDR3, as DNA: TGTGCCAGCAGCTTAGTGGGACAGGGGAAGACTGAAGCTTTCTTT.

This chain connects TRBV28 to TRBJ2-3; TRBD1 agrees at 9 bases. This CDR3 spans 16 amino acids. V lost 4 bases and J lost 2; bases outside the gene matches: 7. The germline CDR1 and CDR2 sequences are MDHEN and SYDVKM. Here the CDR3 reads CASSWPGQGNTDTQYF. The DNA of the CDR3 is TGTGCCAGCAGTTGGCCGGGACAGGGAAACACAGATACGCAGTATTTT.

This chain uses TRBV5-1 with TRBJ1-2; no clear D gene. Trimming removed 0 bases at V and 6 bases at J, with 15 bases between. The CDR3 runs 15 residues. Germline-derived CDR1 and CDR2 are SGHRS and YFSETQ. CDR3 residues: CASSLGPSGANGYTF. The CDR3 nucleotides are TGCGCCAGCAGCTTGGGCCCATCAGGCGCGAATGGCTACACCTTC.

This chain links TRBV19 with TRBJ2-2; 16 nucleotides align to TRBD2. J gave up 5 bases and V 4 bases, and 10 bases lay outside the gene matches. The germline gives CDR1 LNHDA, CDR2 SQIVND (reference sequence). The CDR3 consists of 19 residues. The CDR3 region is CASSTSGLAGGPGTGELFF. CDR3 coding DNA: TGTGCCAGTAGTACCTCGGGACTAGCGGGAGGGCCAGGGACCGGGGAGCTGTTTTTT.

The table lists this clone with a count of one. The J gene is TRBJ1-3, the V gene TRBV12-3 or TRBV12-4; D remains ambiguous. The V end lost 11 bases, the J end lost 0 bases, and 11 bases lay between the germline ends. This CDR3 has 13 residues. The CDR3 region is CACRGDSGNTIYF. The CDR3 nucleotides read TGTGCCTGCCGGGGAGACTCTGGAAACACCATATATTTT.

V and J are TRBV7-9 and TRBJ2-1; 10 nucleotides agree with TRBD2. This CDR3 contains 14 residues. CDR1 is SEHNR and CDR2 is FQNEAQ in the germline V gene (reference sequence). The V and J ends lost 8 bases and 3 bases, in that order; junction bases with no gene match: 4. Here the CDR3 reads CASVIAGGYNEQFF. In nucleotides, the CDR3 is TGTGCCAGCGTAATAGCGGGAGGCTACAATGAGCAGTTCTTC.

The chain carries TRBV11-2 and TRBJ2-7; 14 nucleotides agree with TRBD2. CDR3 size: 16 residues. V lost 5 bases, J lost 6 bases, and 9 bases stayed unmatched. Germline assignment: CDR1 SGHAT and CDR2 FQNNGV. The CDR3 sequence: CASSAPGTSGRGEQYF. In nucleotides, the CDR3 is TGTGCCAGCAGCGCGCCCGGGACTAGCGGGAGAGGCGAGCAGTACTTC.

The CDR3 DNA is TGTGCCAGCAGCTTAGGTTGGCGGGGACTTTACGAGCAGTACTTC. Translated, it gives CASSLGWRGLYEQYF. The chain links TRBV13 to TRBJ2-7, with a weak D call TRBD2 (6 bases). Germline assignment: CDR1 PRHDT and CDR2 FYEKMQ (reference sequence). The CDR3 consists of 15 residues. The ends were cut back, 0 bases at V and 4 bases at J, with 13 bases in the middle.

This clone showed up just a few times. The genes are TRBV19 and TRBJ2-1; 10 bases align to TRBD2. Germline lookup yields CDR1 LNHDA and CDR2 SQIVND (reference sequence). The CDR3 extends over 15 amino acids. The junction had 3 bases not matched to a gene; V was cut back by 7 bases and J by 0 bases. CDR3 sequence: CASKLAGSSYNEQFF. The CDR3 region has the DNA TGTGCCAGTAAACTAGCGGGGAGCTCCTACAATGAGCAGTTCTTC.

V usage is TRBV5-1 and J usage is TRBJ2-3; maybe TRBD2 (6 bases). CDR3 length: 16 residues. In germline, CDR1 is SGHRS, CDR2 YFSETQ. V gave up 5 bases and J gave up 6 bases, with 22 bases separating them. The CDR3 bases are TGCGCCAGCAGTAGCGTCAGGTCGGCCGGGAGTGATACGCAGTATTTT. Amino acid sequence: CASSSVRSAGSDTQYF.

V and J are TRBV20-1 and TRBJ2-7; 13 positions match TRBD2. The CDR3 has 16 amino acids. After removal of 3 bases from V and 5 bases from J, the junction contained 10 bases not matched to a gene. The germline V gene has CDR1 DFQATT and CDR2 SNEGSKA (reference sequence). This chain's CDR3 is CSASSALAGGPDEQYF. CDR3 nucleotide sequence: TGCAGTGCTAGTTCCGCACTAGCGGGAGGGCCCGACGAGCAGTACTTC.

The chain joins TRBV14 to TRBJ2-5; D is undetermined. The CDR3 loop spans 13 amino acids. From germline, CDR1 is SGHDN and CDR2 FVKESK. V gave up 3 bases and J gave up 2 bases, with 7 bases separating them. The CDR3 sequence is CASSQSLQETQYF. For the CDR3, the DNA is TGTGCCAGCAGCCAGAGTTTACAAGAGACCCAGTACTTC.

Regarding this clone: Other nucleotide sequences from this sample produce the same CDR3. The rearrangement uses TRBV28 and TRBJ2-2; 10 nucleotides line up with TRBD1. The J segment lost 5 bases and the V segment lost 6 bases, leaving 3 bases of the junction unmatched. This CDR3 region has 14 residues. Looked up from germline, CDR1 is MDHEN and CDR2 is SYDVKM. In DNA form, the CDR3 reads TGTGCCAGCAGGACAGGGGGCTCTACCGGGGAGCTGTTTTTT. Translating it yields CASRTGGSTGELFF.

The chain joins TRBV7-9 to TRBJ2-2; a weak D match, TRBD2 (6 bases). V was shortened by 6 bases and J by 0 bases, with 14 bases between the two germline ends. CDR1 is SEHNR, CDR2 FQNEAQ, per germline (reference sequence). The CDR3 loop spans 16 amino acids. The CDR3 sequence: CASRRAGSANTGELFF. CDR3 DNA: TGTGCCAGCAGACGCGCGGGGTCAGCGAACACCGGGGAGCTGTTTTTT.

As DNA, the CDR3 is TGTGCCAGCAGCGTAAGCGGGGATACCTACAATGAGCAGTTCTTC. It codes for CASSVSGDTYNEQFF. The chain recombines TRBV7-3 with TRBJ2-1, with TRBD2 matching over 7 bases. The CDR3 runs to 15 residues. Germline V gene lookup returns CDR1 SGHTA and CDR2 FQGTGA. V shed 5 bases, J shed 2 bases, and the junction held 6 bases outside the gene matches.

V is TRBV3-1 (or the pseudogene TRBV3-2) and J is TRBJ1-2; D gene unclear. V was shortened by 3 bases and J by 4 bases, with 3 bases between the two germline ends. CDR1 and CDR2 (germline): LGHDT, YNNKEL (reference sequence). The CDR3 consists of 11 residues. CDR3 DNA sequence: TGTGCCAGCAGCCACATCTATGGCTACACCTTC. Protein sequence: CASSHIYGYTF.

The table lists this clone with a few counts. This CDR3 is CASSLAVRTEAFF. The CDR3 nucleotides are TGTGCCAGCAGCTTAGCTGTGCGGACTGAAGCTTTCTTT. This chain links TRBV7-2 with TRBJ1-1, with unresolved D. This CDR3 spans 13 amino acids. In germline, CDR1 is SGHTA, CDR2 FQGNSA. V dropped 0 bases and J dropped 5 bases, with 7 bases sitting between them.

The rearrangement links TRBV19 to TRBJ1-1; D gene uncertain. Germline V gives CDR1 LNHDA, CDR2 SQIVND (reference sequence). The V gene lost 4 bases and the J gene lost 0 bases, with 9 bases spanning the gap. The CDR3 spans 14 residues. CDR3 region: CASSSSGLNTEAFF. CDR3 nucleotides: TGTGCCAGTAGTAGTTCAGGCTTGAACACTGAAGCTTTCTTT.

The rearrangement links TRBV4-1 to TRBJ1-2, with 7 bases matching TRBD1. CDR1 is MGHRA, CDR2 YSYEKL, per germline. V dropped 0 bases and J dropped 5; count of bases not matched to a gene: 6. CDR3 length equals 15 residues. The CDR3 reads CASSQDIGTDYGYTF. The CDR3 DNA sequence: TGCGCCAGCAGCCAAGATATCGGGACAGATTATGGCTACACCTTC.